This T cell receptor (beta chain) comes out of a study of cytomegalovirus exposure and HLA in healthy donors. Study-level findings and limits: Listed as cytomegalovirus-associated were roughly 180 TCR beta chains. Most sequenced TCRs were rare (though some public TCRs occurred in many donors). The presence/absence work took it that sequencing depth was about the same across donors. Earlier analysis yielded a pattern in which most TCR beta V segments were productive about 87% or about 30% of the time.

The PCR contained 60 Vbeta and 13 Jbeta primers. Only in-frame clones appear in the TCRdb table, and some are missing; sequencing was by immunoSEQ multiplex PCR. The sample shows over 150,000 clones, 65% to 85% of them seen only once. Germline loops: CDR1 SGHKS, CDR2 YYEKEE (reference sequence). Trimming left V 0 bases short and J 9 bases short, with 16 bases between. This CDR3 region has 15 residues. On this clone: Its antigen remains unidentified.

Sequencing was performed on PBMCs. The TCR sequence derives from a boy younger than 10 in good health and CMV-seronegative. The rearrangement joins TRBV5-5 to TRBJ2-1, with a tentative D call TRBD1 (6 bases). This CDR3 is CASSLEGVHASEQFF. The CDR3, as DNA: TGTGCCAGCAGCTTGGAGGGGGTACATGCGTCTGAGCAGTTCTTC.